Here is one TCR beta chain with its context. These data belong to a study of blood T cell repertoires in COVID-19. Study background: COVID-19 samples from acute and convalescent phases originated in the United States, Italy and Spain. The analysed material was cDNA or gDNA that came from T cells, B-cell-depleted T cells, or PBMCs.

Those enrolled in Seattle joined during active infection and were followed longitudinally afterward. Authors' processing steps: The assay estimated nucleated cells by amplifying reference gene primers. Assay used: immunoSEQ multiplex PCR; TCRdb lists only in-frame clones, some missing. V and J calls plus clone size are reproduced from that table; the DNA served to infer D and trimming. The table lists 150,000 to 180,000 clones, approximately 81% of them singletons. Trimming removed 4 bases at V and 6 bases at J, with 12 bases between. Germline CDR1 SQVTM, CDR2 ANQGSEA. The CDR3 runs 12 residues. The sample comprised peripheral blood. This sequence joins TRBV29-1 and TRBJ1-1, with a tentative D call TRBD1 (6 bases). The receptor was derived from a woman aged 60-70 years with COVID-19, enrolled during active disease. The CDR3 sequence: CSVAGGLAEAFF. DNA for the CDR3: TGCAGCGTTGCGGGGGGGCTCGCTGAAGCTTTCTTT.